This TCR beta chain was captured by sequencing in a study of T cells after yellow fever vaccination. Broader study findings: Compared with primary, the secondary response was weaker and peaked at day 5, not 15. Within FACS-sorted repertoires, abundant clonotypes contaminating from the bulk population could be present.

Germline loops: CDR1 SGHVS, CDR2 FQNEAQ. This CDR3 is built from 15 residues. The V gene lost 2 bases and the J gene lost 4 bases, with 9 bases spanning the gap. This clonotype was counted ten times or more. The TCR cDNA carried a universal primer site and UMIs from 5'RACE template switching. TCRdb reprocessed the 5' RACE reads via MiXCR and lists one record per CDR3 protein. The table shows over 20,000 distinct CDR3 sequences, with 4.5% to 7% occurring only once. The rearrangement links TRBV7-8 to TRBJ2-6, with D maybe TRBD1 (5 bases). This clonotype was obtained from a man under 40 who received the YFV17D yellow fever vaccine. The sequencing used PBMCs, either bulk or a sorted T-cell subset (CD4+, CD8+, memory, or dextramer-sorted; not recorded which), collected 15 days after the yellow fever booster vaccination. CDR3 region: CASSLKGAGANVLTF. The CDR3 nucleotides are TGTGCCAGCAGCTTAAAAGGGGCCGGGGCCAACGTCCTGACTTTC.